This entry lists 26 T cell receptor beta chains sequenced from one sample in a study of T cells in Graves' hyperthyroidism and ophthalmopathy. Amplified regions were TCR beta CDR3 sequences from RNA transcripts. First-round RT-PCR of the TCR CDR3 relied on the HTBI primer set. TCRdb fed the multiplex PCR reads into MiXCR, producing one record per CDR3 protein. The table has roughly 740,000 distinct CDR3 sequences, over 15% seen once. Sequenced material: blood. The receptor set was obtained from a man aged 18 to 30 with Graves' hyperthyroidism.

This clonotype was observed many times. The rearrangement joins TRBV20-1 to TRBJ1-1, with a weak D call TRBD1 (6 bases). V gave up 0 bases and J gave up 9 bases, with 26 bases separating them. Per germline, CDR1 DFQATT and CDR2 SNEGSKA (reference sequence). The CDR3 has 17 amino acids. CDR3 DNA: TGCAGTGCTAGAGATTTGGGCATCCGCGGGGACACAAGGCAAGCTTTCTTT. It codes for CSARDLGIRGDTRQAFF.

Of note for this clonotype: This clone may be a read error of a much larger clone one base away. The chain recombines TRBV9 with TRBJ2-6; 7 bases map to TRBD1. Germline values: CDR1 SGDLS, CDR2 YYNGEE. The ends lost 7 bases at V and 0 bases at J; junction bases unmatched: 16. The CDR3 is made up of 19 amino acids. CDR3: CASGGNRDSTPSGANVLTF. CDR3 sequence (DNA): TGTGCCAGCGGCGGAAACCGGGACAGCACACCCTCTGGGGCCAACGTCCTGACTTTC.

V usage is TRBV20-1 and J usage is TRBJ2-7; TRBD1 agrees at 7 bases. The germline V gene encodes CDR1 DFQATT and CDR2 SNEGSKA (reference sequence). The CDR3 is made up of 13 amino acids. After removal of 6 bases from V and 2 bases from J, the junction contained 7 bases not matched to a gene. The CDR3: CSAHDRETYEQYF. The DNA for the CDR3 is TGCAGTGCCCACGACAGGGAAACCTACGAGCAGTACTTC.

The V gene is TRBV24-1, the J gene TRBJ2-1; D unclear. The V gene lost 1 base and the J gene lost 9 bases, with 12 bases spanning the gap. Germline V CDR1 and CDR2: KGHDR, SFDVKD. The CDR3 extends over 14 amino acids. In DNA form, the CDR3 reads TGTGCCACCAGTGATTTAGTACCTGATGGTGAGCAGTTCTTC. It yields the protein CATSDLVPDGEQFF.

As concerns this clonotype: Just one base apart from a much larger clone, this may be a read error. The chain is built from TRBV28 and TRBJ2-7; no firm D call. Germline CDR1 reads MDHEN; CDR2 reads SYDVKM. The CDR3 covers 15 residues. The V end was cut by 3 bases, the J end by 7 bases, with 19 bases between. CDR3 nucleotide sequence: TGTGCCAGCAGTTTCTTCCAGGAAGGCAGCAATGAGCAGTACTTC. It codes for CASSFFQEGSNEQYF.

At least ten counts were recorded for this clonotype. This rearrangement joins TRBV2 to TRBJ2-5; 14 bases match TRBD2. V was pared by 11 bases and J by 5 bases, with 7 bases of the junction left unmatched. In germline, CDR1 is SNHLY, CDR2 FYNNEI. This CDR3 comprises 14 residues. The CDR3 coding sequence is TGTGCCGACAGGGGACTAGCGGGAGCTGAGACCCAGTACTTC. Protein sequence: CADRGLAGAETQYF.

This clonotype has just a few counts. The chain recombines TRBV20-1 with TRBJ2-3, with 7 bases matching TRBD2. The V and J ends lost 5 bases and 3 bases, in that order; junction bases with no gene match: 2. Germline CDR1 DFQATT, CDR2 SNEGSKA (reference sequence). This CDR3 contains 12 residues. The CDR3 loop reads CSAGGGTDTQYF. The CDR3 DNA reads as TGCAGTGCTGGGGGGGGAACAGATACGCAGTATTTT.

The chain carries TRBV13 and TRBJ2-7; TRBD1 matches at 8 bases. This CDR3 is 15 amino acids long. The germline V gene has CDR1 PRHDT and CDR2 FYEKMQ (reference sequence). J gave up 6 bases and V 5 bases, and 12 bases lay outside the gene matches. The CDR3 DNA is TGTGCCAGCAGCCTCCTCGCACAGGGGGATGGCGAGCAGTACTTC. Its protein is CASSLLAQGDGEQYF.

In DNA form, the CDR3 reads TGCAGTGCTAGATCAACAGGGGAAAATTCACCCCTCCACTTT. Translated, it gives CSARSTGENSPLHF. V and J are TRBV20-1 and TRBJ1-6, with 7 nucleotides matching TRBD1. The CDR3 is made up of 14 amino acids. Looked up from germline, CDR1 is DFQATT and CDR2 is SNEGSKA (reference sequence). V gave up 2 bases and J gave up 7 bases; unmatched junction bases: 5.

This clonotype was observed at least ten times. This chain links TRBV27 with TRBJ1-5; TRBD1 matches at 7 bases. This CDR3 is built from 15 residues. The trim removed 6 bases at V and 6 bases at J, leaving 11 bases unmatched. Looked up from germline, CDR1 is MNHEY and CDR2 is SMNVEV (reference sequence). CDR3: CASRSKGAGPQPQHF. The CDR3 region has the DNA TGTGCCAGCAGATCTAAGGGGGCAGGTCCTCAGCCCCAGCATTTT.

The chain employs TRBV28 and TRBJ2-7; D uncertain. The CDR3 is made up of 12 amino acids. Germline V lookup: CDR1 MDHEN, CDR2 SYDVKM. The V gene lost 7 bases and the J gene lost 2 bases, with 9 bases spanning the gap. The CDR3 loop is CASTATPYEQYF. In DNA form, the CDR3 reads TGTGCCAGCACCGCAACTCCCTACGAGCAGTACTTC.

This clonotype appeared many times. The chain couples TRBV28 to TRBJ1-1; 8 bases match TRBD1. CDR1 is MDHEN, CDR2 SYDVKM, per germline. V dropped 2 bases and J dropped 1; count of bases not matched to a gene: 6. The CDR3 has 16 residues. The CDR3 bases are TGTGCCAGCAGTTTAGCCCCCGGGACAGGGAACACTGAAGCTTTCTTT. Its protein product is CASSLAPGTGNTEAFF.

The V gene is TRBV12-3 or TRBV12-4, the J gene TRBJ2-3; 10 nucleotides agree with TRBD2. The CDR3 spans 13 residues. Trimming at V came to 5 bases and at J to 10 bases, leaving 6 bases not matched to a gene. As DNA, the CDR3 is TGTGCCAGCAGTAGCGGACTAGCGGAGGCGCAGTATTTT. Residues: CASSSGLAEAQYF.

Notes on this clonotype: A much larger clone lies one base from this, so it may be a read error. CDR3 in amino acids: CATSDPRASRDTQYF. Written as DNA, the CDR3 is TGTGCCACCAGTGATCCGAGGGCCTCGCGGGATACGCAGTATTTT. This sequence joins TRBV24-1 and TRBJ2-3; possibly TRBD2 for D (5 bases). Germline V lookup: CDR1 KGHDR, CDR2 SFDVKD. V was pared by 3 bases and J by 6 bases, with 15 bases between. CDR3 length: 15 residues.

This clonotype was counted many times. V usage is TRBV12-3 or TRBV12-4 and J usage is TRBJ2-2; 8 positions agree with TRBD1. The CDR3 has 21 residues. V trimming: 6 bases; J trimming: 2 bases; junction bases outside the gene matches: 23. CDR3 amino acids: CASRLNPGTGTGRGNTGELFF. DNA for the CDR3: TGTGCCAGCAGATTAAATCCCGGGACAGGCACCGGCCGGGGTAACACCGGGGAGCTGTTTTTT.

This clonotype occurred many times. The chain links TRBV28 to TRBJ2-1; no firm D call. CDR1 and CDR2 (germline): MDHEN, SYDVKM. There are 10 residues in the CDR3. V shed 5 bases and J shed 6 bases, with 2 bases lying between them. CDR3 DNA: TGTGCCAGCAGTGGCAATGAGCAGTTCTTC. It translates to CASSGNEQFF.

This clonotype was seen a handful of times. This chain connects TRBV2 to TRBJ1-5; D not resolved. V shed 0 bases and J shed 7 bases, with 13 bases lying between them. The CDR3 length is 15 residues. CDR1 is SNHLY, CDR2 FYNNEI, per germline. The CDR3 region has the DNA TGTGCCAGCAGTGAAGCGCGGGAGAAAAGGCAGCCCCAGCATTTT. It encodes CASSEAREKRQPQHF.

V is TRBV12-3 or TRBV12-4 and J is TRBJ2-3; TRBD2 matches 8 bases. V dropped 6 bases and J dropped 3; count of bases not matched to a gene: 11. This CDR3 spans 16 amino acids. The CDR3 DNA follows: TGTGCCAGCAGCCCCCGGGAGGGAGTGAGGACAGATACGCAGTATTTT. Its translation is CASSPREGVRTDTQYF.

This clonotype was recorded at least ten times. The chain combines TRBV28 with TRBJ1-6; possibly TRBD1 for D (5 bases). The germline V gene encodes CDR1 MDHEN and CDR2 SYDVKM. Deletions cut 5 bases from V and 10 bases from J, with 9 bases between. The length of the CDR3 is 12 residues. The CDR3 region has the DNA TGTGCCAGCAGTAGGGGACGATCACCCCTCCACTTT. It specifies CASSRGRSPLHF.

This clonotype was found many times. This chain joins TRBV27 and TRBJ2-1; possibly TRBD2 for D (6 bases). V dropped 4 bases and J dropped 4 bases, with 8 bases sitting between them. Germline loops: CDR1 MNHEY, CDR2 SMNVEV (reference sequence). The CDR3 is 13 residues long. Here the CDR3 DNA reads TGTGCCAGCAGTTCTAGCGAGTACAATGAGCAGTTCTTC. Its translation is CASSSSEYNEQFF.

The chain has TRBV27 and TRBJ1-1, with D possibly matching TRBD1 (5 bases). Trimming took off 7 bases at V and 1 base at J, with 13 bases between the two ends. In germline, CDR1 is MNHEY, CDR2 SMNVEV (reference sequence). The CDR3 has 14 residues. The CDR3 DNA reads TGTGCCAGCACCCCAGGGTTGGCGAACACTGAAGCTTTCTTT. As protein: CASTPGLANTEAFF.

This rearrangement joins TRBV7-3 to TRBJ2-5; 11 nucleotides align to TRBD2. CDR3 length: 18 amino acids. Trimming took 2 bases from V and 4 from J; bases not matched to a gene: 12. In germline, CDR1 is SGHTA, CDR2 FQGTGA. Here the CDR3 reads CASSLGRFGLAGGETQYF. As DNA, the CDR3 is TGTGCCAGCAGCTTAGGCAGGTTTGGCCTAGCGGGAGGAGAGACCCAGTACTTC.

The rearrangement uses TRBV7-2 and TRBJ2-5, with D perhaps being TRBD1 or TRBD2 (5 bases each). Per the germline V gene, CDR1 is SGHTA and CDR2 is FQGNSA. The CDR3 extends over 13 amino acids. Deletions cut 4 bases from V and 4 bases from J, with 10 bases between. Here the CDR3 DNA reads TGTGCCAGCAGCTACGGGACCGCAGAGACCCAGTACTTC. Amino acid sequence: CASSYGTAETQYF.

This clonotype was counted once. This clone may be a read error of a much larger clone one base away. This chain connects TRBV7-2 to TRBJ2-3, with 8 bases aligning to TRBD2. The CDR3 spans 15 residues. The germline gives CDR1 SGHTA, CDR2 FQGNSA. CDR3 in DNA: TGTGCCAGCAGCCGACTAGCGACAACCACATATACGCAGTATTTT. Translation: CASSRLATTTYTQYF.

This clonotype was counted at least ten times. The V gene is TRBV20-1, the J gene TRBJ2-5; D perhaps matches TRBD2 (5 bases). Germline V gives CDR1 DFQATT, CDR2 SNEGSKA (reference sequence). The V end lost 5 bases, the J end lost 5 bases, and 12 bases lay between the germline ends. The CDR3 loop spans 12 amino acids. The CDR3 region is CSALTRGETQYF. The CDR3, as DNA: TGCAGTGCTTTGACCAGAGGGGAGACCCAGTACTTC.

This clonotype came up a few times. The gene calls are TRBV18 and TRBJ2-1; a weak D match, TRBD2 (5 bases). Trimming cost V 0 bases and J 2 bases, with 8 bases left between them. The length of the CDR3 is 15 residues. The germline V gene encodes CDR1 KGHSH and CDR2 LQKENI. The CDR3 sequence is CASSPPSATYNEQFF. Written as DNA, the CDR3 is TGTGCCAGCTCACCACCTAGCGCGACCTACAATGAGCAGTTCTTC.